Listed here is a single T cell receptor (beta chain). Libraries were prepared by immunoSEQ multiplex PCR; TCRdb keeps only in-frame clonotypes and omits some of them. The sample includes about 77,000 clones, around 78% of them seen just once. Time point of the sample: blood 4 weeks post-SBRT, at nephrectomy. Treatment indicated: 15 Gy SBRT to primary tumor, nephrectomy 4 weeks later. This CDR3 spans 15 amino acids. V trimming: 4 bases; J trimming: 12 bases; junction bases outside the gene matches: 12. Germline values: CDR1 SEHNR, CDR2 FQNEAQ (reference sequence). This sample is drawn from a study of radiation and T cells in renal cell carcinoma.

The sequenced sample was blood, obtained from a patient whose treatment included radiotherapy and nephrectomy. This sequence originates from a woman aged 55-70 years with renal cell carcinoma. The V call is TRBV7-9, the J call TRBJ2-1; 10 bases align to TRBD1. CDR3 sequence: CASSSGTGEVFGQFF. The CDR3 DNA reads TGTGCCAGCAGCTCCGGGACAGGGGAAGTGTTTGGGCAGTTCTTC.